Below, 31 T cell receptor beta chains from the same sample are listed, as sequenced in a study of Ad26.COV2.S vaccination and SARS-CoV-2 variants. As to treatment: some 20 received Ad26.COV2.S at low or high dose, single or two shots; roughly five received placebo; per-sample allocation not given. Following the first vaccine or placebo injection, samples were taken on day 63. Only in-frame clones appear in the TCRdb table, and some are missing; sequencing was by immunoSEQ multiplex PCR. The repertoire holds approximately 420,000 clones, with more than 75% as singletons. Sequenced here: peripheral blood, sampled in a trial of Ad26.COV2.S vaccine versus placebo. Receptors originate from a person aged 18-65 years who received the Ad26.COV2.S COVID-19 vaccine or a placebo.

The V call is TRBV3-1 (or the pseudogene TRBV3-2), the J call TRBJ1-3, with D unclear. This CDR3 spans 15 amino acids. Germline values: CDR1 LGHDT, CDR2 YNNKEL (reference sequence). The V and J ends lost 5 bases and 0 bases respectively, with 11 bases between them. In DNA form, the CDR3 reads TGTGCCAGCAGCTCTATGTGGGGCTCTGGAAACACCATATATTTT. Translating gives CASSSMWGSGNTIYF.

V usage is TRBV4-3 and J usage is TRBJ2-7; D gene ambiguous. The CDR3 consists of 14 residues. The V end was cut by 0 bases, the J end by 0 bases, with 6 bases between. Germline values: CDR1 LGHNA, CDR2 YSLEER. CDR3 residues: CASSQEWVSYEQYF. The CDR3 coding sequence is TGCGCCAGCAGCCAAGAGTGGGTCTCCTACGAGCAGTACTTC.

The rearrangement joins TRBV28 to TRBJ1-3; possibly TRBD1 for D (6 bases). Trimming left V 2 bases short and J 2 bases short, with 10 bases between. The CDR3 is made up of 15 amino acids. Per germline, CDR1 MDHEN and CDR2 SYDVKM. CDR3 in DNA: TGTGCCAGCAGTTTAAGGGGGGGCGCTGGAAACACCATATATTTT. It translates to CASSLRGGAGNTIYF.

The chain links TRBV20-1 to TRBJ2-5, with 12 bases that match TRBD2. Germline V gives CDR1 DFQATT, CDR2 SNEGSKA (reference sequence). CDR3 length equals 16 residues. V trimming: 3 bases; J trimming: 5 bases; junction bases outside the gene matches: 10. The CDR3 loop is CSASVASGGDFETQYF. For the CDR3, the DNA is TGCAGTGCTAGTGTTGCTAGCGGGGGGGACTTTGAGACCCAGTACTTC.

The genes are TRBV3-1 (or the pseudogene TRBV3-2) and TRBJ2-5; D gene ambiguous. V lost 4 bases and J 5 bases, leaving 20 bases between the germline ends. This CDR3 has 16 residues. Per germline, CDR1 LGHDT and CDR2 YNNKEL (reference sequence). This chain's CDR3 is CASSRRARMSLETQYF. In DNA, the CDR3 is TGTGCCAGCAGCCGCCGGGCTAGAATGTCCTTGGAGACCCAGTACTTC.

The chain recombines TRBV3-1 (or the pseudogene TRBV3-2) with TRBJ1-5; perhaps TRBD1 as D (6 bases). The CDR3 loop spans 14 amino acids. V was clipped by 1 base and J by 7 bases, with 11 bases between them. The germline CDR1 and CDR2 sequences are LGHDT and YNNKEL (reference sequence). As DNA, the CDR3 is TGTGCCAGCAGCCAAGGACAGGAGGGGCAGCCCCAGCATTTT. Protein product: CASSQGQEGQPQHF.

This clone was counted only a few times. Other nucleotide sequences from this sample produce the same CDR3. V is TRBV19 and J is TRBJ2-7, with 7 bases identical to TRBD1. V lost 1 base, J lost 6 bases, and 3 bases stayed unmatched. CDR1 LNHDA and CDR2 SQIVND come from the germline V gene (reference sequence). This CDR3 region has 13 residues. The DNA for the CDR3 is TGTGCCAGTAGTATAGGGACAGGTACCGAGCAGTACTTC. Translated: CASSIGTGTEQYF.

The CDR3 here is CASSFSGGALDTQYF. The CDR3 DNA sequence: TGTGCCAGCAGTTTTAGCGGGGGGGCCCTGGATACGCAGTATTTT. The rearrangement uses TRBV27 and TRBJ2-3; TRBD2 matches 11 bases. The J segment lost 6 bases and the V segment lost 3 bases, leaving 5 bases of the junction unmatched. Germline V lookup: CDR1 MNHEY, CDR2 SMNVEV (reference sequence). The CDR3 consists of 15 residues.

This clone was seen a few times. This rearrangement joins TRBV4-1 to TRBJ2-7, with D unresolved. The CDR3 totals 14 residues. Germline V gives CDR1 MGHRA, CDR2 YSYEKL. V was trimmed by 0 bases and J by 0 bases, leaving 6 bases between them. CDR3 residues: CASSQESTSYEQYF. CDR3 DNA sequence: TGCGCCAGCAGCCAAGAAAGCACCTCCTACGAGCAGTACTTC.

The rearrangement links TRBV7-9 to TRBJ2-1; D may be TRBD1 (5 bases). V was clipped by 6 bases and J by 8 bases, with 20 bases between them. This CDR3 has 15 amino acids. From germline, CDR1 is SEHNR and CDR2 FQNEAQ (reference sequence). The CDR3 here is CASSSPGRKGDEQFF. CDR3 bases: TGTGCCAGCAGTTCCCCCGGACGTAAAGGGGATGAGCAGTTCTTC.

The chain uses TRBV25-1 and TRBJ2-2; D possibly uses TRBD1 or TRBD2 (5 bases each). Looked up from germline, CDR1 is MGHDK and CDR2 is SYGVNS. This CDR3 comprises 15 residues. The V and J ends lost 5 bases and 4 bases respectively, with 14 bases between them. The CDR3 DNA sequence: TGTGCCAGCAGTCGGGGCAGGGTGGCCACCGGGGAGCTGTTTTTT. It is translated as CASSRGRVATGELFF.

V is TRBV29-1 and J is TRBJ2-5; TRBD1 aligns across 9 bases. The CDR3 totals 12 residues. Germline assignment: CDR1 SQVTM and CDR2 ANQGSEA. The V segment lost 5 bases and the J segment 6 bases; nucleotides outside the gene matches: 4. The CDR3 sequence is CSVNDRGKTQYF. The CDR3 DNA reads as TGCAGCGTTAACGACAGGGGGAAGACCCAGTACTTC.

In this sample, this clone turned up once. The gene calls are TRBV6-2 or TRBV6-3 and TRBJ1-4, with 8 bases lining up with TRBD1. This CDR3 contains 13 residues. V was clipped by 4 bases and J by 14 bases; unmatched bases: 9. Germline-derived CDR1 and CDR2 are MNHEY and SVGEGT. The chain's CDR3 is CASSWDRRQFLFF. As DNA, the CDR3 is TGTGCCAGCAGTTGGGACAGGCGTCAATTCCTGTTTTTT.

V usage is TRBV7-2 and J usage is TRBJ2-4, with D hard to call. The CDR3 runs 15 residues. V gave up 5 bases and J gave up 1 base, with 12 bases separating them. Germline V gene lookup returns CDR1 SGHTA and CDR2 FQGNSA. CDR3 bases: TGTGCCAGCAGCCCAGAGAAATTGGCCAAAAACATTCAGTACTTC. Translated: CASSPEKLAKNIQYF.

J is TRBJ1-2 and V is TRBV27; 8 bases map to TRBD1. This CDR3 has 15 amino acids. From germline, CDR1 is MNHEY and CDR2 SMNVEV (reference sequence). J gave up 5 bases and V 0 bases, and 5 bases lay outside the gene matches. The DNA for the CDR3 is TGTGCCAGCAGTTTATCGGGACAGGCGTATTATGGCTACACCTTC. Translating it yields CASSLSGQAYYGYTF.

Notes on this clone: A junction end diverges from the germline sequence, so it may reflect a read error. The V gene is TRBV24-1, the J gene TRBJ2-7; D might be TRBD2 (5 bases). Germline CDR1 is KGHDR and CDR2 is SFDVKD. The CDR3 contains 13 residues. CDR3 in amino acids: CATSDTGEGRRNF. The DNA of the CDR3 is TGTGCCACCAGTGACACCGGAGAGGGCAGGAGGAACTTC.

This chain uses TRBV6-5 with TRBJ2-7; a weak D match, TRBD2 (6 bases). The germline gives CDR1 MNHEY, CDR2 SVGAGI. The CDR3 extends over 14 amino acids. The V end lost 2 bases, the J end lost 7 bases, and 15 bases lay between the germline ends. The CDR3 protein is CASSYMGGYREQYF. CDR3 sequence (DNA): TGTGCCAGCAGTTACATGGGGGGATACAGGGAGCAGTACTTC.

The J gene is TRBJ2-7, the V gene TRBV6-1, with D maybe TRBD1 (5 bases). From germline, CDR1 is MNHNS and CDR2 SASEGT. The V end lost 3 bases, the J end lost 6 bases, and 12 bases lay between the germline ends. This CDR3 is 13 amino acids long. The chain's CDR3 is CASSEQGPGEQYF. The CDR3 DNA follows: TGTGCCAGCAGTGAGCAGGGCCCAGGCGAGCAGTACTTC.

The chain combines TRBV29-1 with TRBJ2-1; 15 bases map to TRBD2. The germline gives CDR1 SQVTM, CDR2 ANQGSEA. The CDR3 contains 14 residues. Losses at the gene ends were 6 bases for V and 9 bases for J; bases not matched to a gene: 6. Here the CDR3 DNA reads TGCAGCGTGGCCGGACTAGCGGGGGGGGTTGAGCAGTTCTTC. Its protein is CSVAGLAGGVEQFF.

The V gene is TRBV4-3, the J gene TRBJ2-3, with D perhaps matching TRBD1 or TRBD2 (5 bases each). CDR3 length equals 14 residues. Trimming removed 5 bases from V and 6 bases from J, with 15 bases in between. Germline values: CDR1 LGHNA, CDR2 YSLEER. The CDR3 spells CASSVNYRDDTQYF. The CDR3 DNA reads TGCGCCAGCAGCGTTAACTATCGGGACGATACGCAGTATTTT.

This chain joins TRBV6-2 or TRBV6-3 and TRBJ2-2; D is unresolved. CDR1 is MNHEY and CDR2 is SVGEGT in the germline V gene. The ends were cut back, 3 bases at V and 7 bases at J, with 18 bases in the middle. The length of the CDR3 is 16 residues. The CDR3 DNA reads as TGTGCCAGCAGTTATAGAAGTGCCCTGAGTGGCGGGGAGCTGTTTTTT. Translated, it gives CASSYRSALSGGELFF.

The chain uses TRBV7-2 and TRBJ2-3, with D hard to call. V lost 4 bases, J lost 4 bases, and 12 bases lay in between. Per germline, CDR1 SGHTA and CDR2 FQGNSA. The CDR3 runs 14 residues. CDR3 protein: CASSSSMGSDTQYF. CDR3 nucleotides: TGTGCCAGCAGCTCGTCGATGGGTTCAGATACGCAGTATTTT.

J is TRBJ2-7 and V is TRBV7-9, with 8 bases lining up with TRBD2. The CDR3 totals 15 residues. With 5 bases clipped from V and 2 bases from J, the junction kept 8 bases outside the gene matches. From germline, CDR1 is SEHNR and CDR2 FQNEAQ (reference sequence). CDR3 nucleotides: TGTGCCAGCAGCCCCTCGACTAGCGCCACCTACGAGCAGTACTTC. Translated, it gives CASSPSTSATYEQYF.

This sequence joins TRBV27 and TRBJ2-5, with a possible D match to TRBD1 (5 bases). The V end lost 7 bases, the J end lost 4 bases, and 10 bases lay between the germline ends. Germline V gene lookup returns CDR1 MNHEY and CDR2 SMNVEV (reference sequence). This CDR3 comprises 12 residues. The DNA for the CDR3 is TGTGCCAGCATTGACAGAGGAGAGACCCAGTACTTC. This translates into CASIDRGETQYF.

This clone was counted a single time. The rearrangement uses TRBV4-3 and TRBJ2-7; 9 positions match TRBD1. V lost 2 bases to trimming and J lost 4 bases; unmatched junction nucleotides: 6. This CDR3 region has 15 residues. Per germline, CDR1 LGHNA and CDR2 YSLEER. CDR3 bases: TGCGCCAGCAGCCAACTGGACAGGGGTAATTACGAGCAGTACTTC. It is translated as CASSQLDRGNYEQYF.

The rearrangement links TRBV30 to TRBJ1-2; D is perhaps TRBD1 (5 bases). V was shortened by 1 base and J by 1 base, with 10 bases between the two germline ends. The CDR3 consists of 14 residues. The germline gives CDR1 GTSNPN, CDR2 SVGIG (reference sequence). For the CDR3, the DNA is TGTGCCTGGAGTGGGGCAGGGATTAACTATGGCTACACCTTC. Amino acid sequence: CAWSGAGINYGYTF.

V and J are TRBV7-2 and TRBJ1-2; D is possibly TRBD1 (5 bases). CDR1 is SGHTA, CDR2 FQGNSA, per germline. The V end lost 5 bases, the J end lost 4 bases, and 20 bases lay between the germline ends. The CDR3 is made up of 16 amino acids. As DNA, the CDR3 is TGTGCCAGCAGCCGTGGATACCAGGGTGGGATCTATGGCTACACCTTC. Protein sequence: CASSRGYQGGIYGYTF.

This clone has just one count. As DNA, the CDR3 is TGCGCCAGCAGCCAAGAATGGACTAGCGGCACAGATACGCAGTATTTT. Amino acids: CASSQEWTSGTDTQYF. The gene calls are TRBV4-3 and TRBJ2-3; 9 nucleotides align to TRBD2. CDR3 length: 16 residues. The trim removed 0 bases at V and 1 base at J, leaving 2 bases unmatched. CDR1 is LGHNA, CDR2 YSLEER, per germline.

The CDR3 nucleotides read TGTGCCAGTACCCAGGACGGATACTATAGCAATCAGCCCCAGCATTTT. Protein product: CASTQDGYYSNQPQHF. V gene TRBV19 combines with J gene TRBJ1-5; D is ambiguous. Germline V gene data show CDR1 as LNHDA and CDR2 as SQIVND (reference sequence). V was cut by 7 bases and J by 0 bases, with 16 bases left in between. The CDR3 has 16 residues.

J is TRBJ2-7 and V is TRBV28, with no clear D. The germline V gene has CDR1 MDHEN and CDR2 SYDVKM. The CDR3 extends over 11 amino acids. The V and J ends lost 5 bases and 3 bases respectively, with 5 bases between them. The CDR3 DNA sequence: TGTGCCAGCAGTCGAGGCTACGAGCAGTACTTC. It encodes CASSRGYEQYF.

The chain couples TRBV6-5 to TRBJ2-7; TRBD2 is a possible D gene (6 bases). Germline V gene lookup returns CDR1 MNHEY and CDR2 SVGAGI. V lost 7 bases and J lost 0, with 16 bases in between. The CDR3 extends over 15 amino acids. The CDR3 here is CASKTGRGFSYEQYF. The CDR3 coding sequence is TGTGCCAGCAAAACCGGCCGGGGGTTCTCCTACGAGCAGTACTTC.